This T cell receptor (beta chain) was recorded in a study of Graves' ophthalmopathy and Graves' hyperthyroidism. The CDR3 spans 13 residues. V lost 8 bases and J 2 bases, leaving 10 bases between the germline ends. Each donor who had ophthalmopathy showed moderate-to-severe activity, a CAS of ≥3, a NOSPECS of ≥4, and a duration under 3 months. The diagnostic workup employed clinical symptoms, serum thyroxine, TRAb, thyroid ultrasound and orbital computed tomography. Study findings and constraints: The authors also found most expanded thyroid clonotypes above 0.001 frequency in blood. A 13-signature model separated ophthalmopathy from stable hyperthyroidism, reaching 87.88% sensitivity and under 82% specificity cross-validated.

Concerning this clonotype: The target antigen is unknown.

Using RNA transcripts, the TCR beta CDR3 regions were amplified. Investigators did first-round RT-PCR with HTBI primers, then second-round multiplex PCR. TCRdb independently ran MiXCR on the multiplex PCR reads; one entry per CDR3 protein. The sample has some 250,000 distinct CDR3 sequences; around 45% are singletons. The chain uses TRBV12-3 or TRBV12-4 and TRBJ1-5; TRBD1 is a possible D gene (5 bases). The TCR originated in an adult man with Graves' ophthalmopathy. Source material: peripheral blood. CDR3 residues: CASRVGGNQPQHF. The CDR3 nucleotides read TGTGCCAGCCGGGTGGGGGGCAATCAGCCCCAGCATTTT.